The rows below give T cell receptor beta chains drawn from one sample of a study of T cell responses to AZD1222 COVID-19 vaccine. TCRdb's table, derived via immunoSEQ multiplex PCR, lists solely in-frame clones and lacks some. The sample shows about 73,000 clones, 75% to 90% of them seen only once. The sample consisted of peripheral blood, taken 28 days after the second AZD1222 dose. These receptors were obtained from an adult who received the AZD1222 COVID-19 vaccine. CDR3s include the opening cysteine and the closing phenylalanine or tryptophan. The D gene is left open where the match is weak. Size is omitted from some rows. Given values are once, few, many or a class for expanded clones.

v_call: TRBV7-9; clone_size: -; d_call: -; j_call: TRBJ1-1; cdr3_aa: CASSLVAGRVPEAFF
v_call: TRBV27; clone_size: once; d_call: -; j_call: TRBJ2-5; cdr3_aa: CASSLALVGETQYF
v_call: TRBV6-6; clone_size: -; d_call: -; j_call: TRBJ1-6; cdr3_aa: CASSDDGTPTEVALHF
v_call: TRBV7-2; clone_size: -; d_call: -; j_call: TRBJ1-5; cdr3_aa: CASSSGRVNQPQHF
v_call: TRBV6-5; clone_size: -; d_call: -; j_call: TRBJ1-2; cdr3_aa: CASSVMTNYGYTF
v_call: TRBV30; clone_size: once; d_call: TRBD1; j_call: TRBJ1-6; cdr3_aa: CASGTGLNSPLHF
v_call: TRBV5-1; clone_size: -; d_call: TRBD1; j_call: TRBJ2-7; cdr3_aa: CASSLGTGTSYEQYF
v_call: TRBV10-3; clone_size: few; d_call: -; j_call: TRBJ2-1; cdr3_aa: CAISDGARGPSQGGNEQFF
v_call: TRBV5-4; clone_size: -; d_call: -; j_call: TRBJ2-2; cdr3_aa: CASSPVAGAGELFF
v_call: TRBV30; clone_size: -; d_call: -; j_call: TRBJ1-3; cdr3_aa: CAWSKQGYSGNTIYF
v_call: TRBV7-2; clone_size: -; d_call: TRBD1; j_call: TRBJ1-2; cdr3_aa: CASQDRGRILNYGYTF
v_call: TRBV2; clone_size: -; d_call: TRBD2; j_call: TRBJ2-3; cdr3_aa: CASTGLAGYTQYF
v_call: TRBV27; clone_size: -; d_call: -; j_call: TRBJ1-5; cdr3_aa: CASSLGGVRGQPQHF
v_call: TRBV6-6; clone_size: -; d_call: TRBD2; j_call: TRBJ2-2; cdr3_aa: CASSYSLASGELFF
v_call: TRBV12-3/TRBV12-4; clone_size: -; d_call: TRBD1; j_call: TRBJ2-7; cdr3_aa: CASSRGQGYEQYF
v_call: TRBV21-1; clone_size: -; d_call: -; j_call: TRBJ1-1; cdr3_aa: CATREAGNTEAFF
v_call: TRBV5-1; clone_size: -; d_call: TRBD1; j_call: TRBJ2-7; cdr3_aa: CASSLGVPGQGFEQYF
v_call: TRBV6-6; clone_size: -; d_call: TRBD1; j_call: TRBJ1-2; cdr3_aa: CASSRPGTGPSYGYTF
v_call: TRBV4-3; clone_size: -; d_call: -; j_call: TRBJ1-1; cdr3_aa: CASSQMTGIGTEAFF
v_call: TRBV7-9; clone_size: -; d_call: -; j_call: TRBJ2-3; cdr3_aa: CASSLGMRDTDTQYF
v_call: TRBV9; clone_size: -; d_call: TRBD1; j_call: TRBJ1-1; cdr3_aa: CASSVGGRGVNTEAFF
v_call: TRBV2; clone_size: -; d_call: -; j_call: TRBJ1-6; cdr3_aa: CASSEGAGLNSPLHF
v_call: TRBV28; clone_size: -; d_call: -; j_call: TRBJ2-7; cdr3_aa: CASKGPLPPYEQYF
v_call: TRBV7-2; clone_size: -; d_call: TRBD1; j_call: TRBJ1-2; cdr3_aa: CASSLGQGAYGYTF
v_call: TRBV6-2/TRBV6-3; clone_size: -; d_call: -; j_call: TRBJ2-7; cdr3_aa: CASSPYYEQYF
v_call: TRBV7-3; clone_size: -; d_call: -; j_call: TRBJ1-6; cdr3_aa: CASSGGPAYNSPLHF
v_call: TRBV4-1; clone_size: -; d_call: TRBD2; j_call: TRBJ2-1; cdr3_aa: CASSPRLAGTYNEQFF
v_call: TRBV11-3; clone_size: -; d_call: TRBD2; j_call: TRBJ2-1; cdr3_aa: CASRKRGSGRALDNEQFF
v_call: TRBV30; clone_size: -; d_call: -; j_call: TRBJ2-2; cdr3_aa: CAWSATWAAPGELFF
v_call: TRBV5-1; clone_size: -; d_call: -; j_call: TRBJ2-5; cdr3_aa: CASSLGPPGTGGEGTQYF
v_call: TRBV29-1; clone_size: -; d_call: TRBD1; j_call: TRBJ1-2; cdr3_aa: CSVQDRGGYGYTF
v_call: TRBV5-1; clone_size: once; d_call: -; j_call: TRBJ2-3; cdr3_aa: CASSLEGWGPTDTQYF
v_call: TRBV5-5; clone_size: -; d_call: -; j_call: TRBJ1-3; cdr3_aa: CASSILGEIGNTIYF
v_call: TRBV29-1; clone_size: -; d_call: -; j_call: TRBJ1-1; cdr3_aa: CSVDGGQTEAFF
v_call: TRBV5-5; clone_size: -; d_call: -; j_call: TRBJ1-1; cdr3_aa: CASSTGAWGTEAFF
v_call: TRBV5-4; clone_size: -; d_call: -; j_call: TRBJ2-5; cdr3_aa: CASSPGFLLEGDETQYF
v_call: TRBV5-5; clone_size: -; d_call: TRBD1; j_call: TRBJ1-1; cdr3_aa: CASSLQGAGAFF
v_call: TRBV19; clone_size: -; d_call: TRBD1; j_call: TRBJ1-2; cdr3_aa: CASSFGTAYGYTF
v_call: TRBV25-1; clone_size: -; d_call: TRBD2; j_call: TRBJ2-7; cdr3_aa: CASSDGGGFIYEQYF
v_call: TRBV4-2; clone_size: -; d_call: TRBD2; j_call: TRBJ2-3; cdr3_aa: CASSQGLAADTQYF
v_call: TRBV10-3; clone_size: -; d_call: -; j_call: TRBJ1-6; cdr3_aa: CAISESPSNSPLHF
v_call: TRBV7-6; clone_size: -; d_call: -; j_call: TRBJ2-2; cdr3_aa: CASSMGGPGELFF
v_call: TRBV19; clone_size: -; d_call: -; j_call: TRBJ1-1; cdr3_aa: CASSIRLGSRTEAFF
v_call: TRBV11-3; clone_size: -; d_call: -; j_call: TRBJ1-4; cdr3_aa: CASSRDSGTANEKLFF
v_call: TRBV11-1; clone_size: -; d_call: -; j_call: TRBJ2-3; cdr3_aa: CASSLWGTDTQYF